Shown below are 9 T cell receptor beta chains from a single sample sequenced in a study of technical replicates of blood from several donors. The table came from immunoSEQ multiplex PCR; TCRdb's copy has only in-frame clones and leaves some out. The sample yields 75,000 to 90,000 clones, about 92% seen once. Sequencing was done on a sample of T cells isolated from PBMCs. These receptors were obtained from a human donor in good health.

This clone appeared once. This chain links TRBV4-2 with TRBJ2-7, with TRBD2 matching 9 bases. Trimming took 4 bases from V and 1 from J; bases not matched to a gene: 8. This CDR3 has 16 amino acids. CDR1 and CDR2 from the germline V gene are LGHNA and YNFKEQ. The DNA of the CDR3 is TGTGCCAGCAGCCCGTACGGACTAGCGCCTTCCTACGAGCAGTACTTC. Protein product: CASSPYGLAPSYEQYF.

The J gene is TRBJ1-6, the V gene TRBV9; D may be TRBD1 (5 bases). The CDR3 totals 14 residues. Between the trimmed V and J ends, which lost 4 bases and 9 bases, there was a span of 14 bases. Germline lookup yields CDR1 SGDLS and CDR2 YYNGEE. DNA of the CDR3: TGTGCCAGCAGCCCGGAGCGGGGGGGTTCACCCCTCCACTTT. Its translation is CASSPERGGSPLHF.

This clone turned up a few times. One end of the junction is discordant with germline, which a read error may explain. The rearrangement uses TRBV2 and TRBJ1-3, with 7 bases fitting TRBD1. CDR1 is SNHLY and CDR2 is FYNNEI in the germline V gene. The CDR3 is 15 amino acids. CDR3 protein: CAVTGTASSRNTIYF. DNA for the CDR3: TGTGCCGTCACCGGGACAGCTAGCTCTCGAAACACCATATATTTT.

V usage is TRBV2 and J usage is TRBJ1-2; TRBD1 is a possible D gene (6 bases). This CDR3 region has 13 residues. Trimming took off 6 bases at V and 7 bases at J, with 15 bases between the two ends. Looked up from germline, CDR1 is SNHLY and CDR2 is FYNNEI. CDR3 sequence (DNA): TGTGCCAGCAGCAGTCCCGGGACACGTGGCTACACCTTC. This gives the protein CASSSPGTRGYTF.

V usage is TRBV29-1 and J usage is TRBJ1-3; D is ambiguous. The CDR3 is 12 residues long. Germline loops: CDR1 SQVTM, CDR2 ANQGSEA. CDR3 amino acids: CAGWVAGNTIYF. CDR3 sequence (DNA): TGCGCGGGGTGGGTTGCCGGAAACACCATATATTTT. The full variable domain, its missing parts supplied by reference TRBV29-1 and TRBJ1-3, is SAVISQKPSRDICQRGTSLTIQCQVDSQVTMMFWYRQQPGQSLTLIATANQGSEATYESGFVIDKFPISRPNLTFSTLTVSNMSPEDSSIYLCAGWVAGNTIYFGEGSWLTVV.

The chain combines TRBV9 with TRBJ2-6, with no clear D. There are 14 residues in the CDR3. Germline-derived CDR1 and CDR2 are SGDLS and YYNGEE. V lost 4 bases, J lost 1 base, and 6 bases lay in between. CDR3 sequence: CASSLYSGANVLTF. The CDR3 DNA follows: TGTGCCAGCAGCTTGTATTCTGGGGCCAACGTCCTGACTTTC.

This chain joins TRBV29-1 and TRBJ2-1, with TRBD2 identical over 8 bases. Losses at the gene ends were 1 base for V and 7 bases for J; bases not matched to a gene: 9. CDR1 and CDR2 (germline): SQVTM, ANQGSEA. The CDR3 loop spans 15 amino acids. CDR3 amino acids: CSVEALAGLRNEQFF. CDR3 DNA: TGCAGCGTTGAAGCCCTAGCGGGCCTAAGGAATGAGCAGTTCTTC.

In this sample, this clone turned up once. The V call is TRBV19, the J call TRBJ2-7; 10 bases are shared with TRBD2. Germline CDR1 is LNHDA and CDR2 is SQIVND (reference sequence). V lost 0 bases and J lost 0; bases outside the gene matches: 8. The CDR3 sequence is 18 residues long. This CDR3 reads CASSIDPIAGGLSYEQYF. CDR3 nucleotides: TGTGCCAGTAGTATAGACCCTATAGCGGGGGGCCTCTCCTACGAGCAGTACTTC.

Concerning this clone itself: This specimen includes other DNA sequences encoding the same CDR3. This chain connects TRBV5-4 to TRBJ2-7; 9 nucleotides match TRBD1. CDR1 is SGHNT, CDR2 YYREEE, per germline (reference sequence). Trimming cost V 4 bases and J 7 bases; bases outside gene matches: 3. The CDR3 length is 12 residues. As DNA, the CDR3 is TGTGCCAGCAGCCCGACAGGGGGAGAGCAGTACTTC. Translating it yields CASSPTGGEQYF.